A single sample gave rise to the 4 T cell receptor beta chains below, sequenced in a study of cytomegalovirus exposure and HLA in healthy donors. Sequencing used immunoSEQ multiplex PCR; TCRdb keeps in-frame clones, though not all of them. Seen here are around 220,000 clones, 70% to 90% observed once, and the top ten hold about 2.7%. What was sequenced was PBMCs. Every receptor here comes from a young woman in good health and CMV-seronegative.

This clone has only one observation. CDR3 residues: CAISDPGRDISYEQYF. The CDR3 DNA sequence: TGTGCCATCAGTGACCCGGGGAGGGACATCTCCTACGAGCAGTACTTC. The V gene is TRBV10-3, the J gene TRBJ2-7; perhaps TRBD2 as D (7 bases). CDR1 is ENHRY, CDR2 SYGVKD, per germline. The CDR3 has 16 amino acids. V lost 3 bases and J lost 0, with 15 bases in between.

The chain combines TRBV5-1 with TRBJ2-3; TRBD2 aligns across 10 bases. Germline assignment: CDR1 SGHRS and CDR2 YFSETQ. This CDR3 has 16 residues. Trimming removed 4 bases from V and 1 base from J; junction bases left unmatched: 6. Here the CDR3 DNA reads TGCGCCAGCAGCGCCCCCGGGACTAGCGGCACAGATACGCAGTATTTT. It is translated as CASSAPGTSGTDTQYF.

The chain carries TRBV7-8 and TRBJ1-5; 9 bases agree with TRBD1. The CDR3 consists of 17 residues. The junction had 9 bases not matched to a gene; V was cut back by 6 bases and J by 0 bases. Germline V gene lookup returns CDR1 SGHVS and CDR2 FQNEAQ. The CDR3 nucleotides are TGTGCCAGCAGTCCGGGACAGGGCGGTTATAGCAATCAGCCCCAGCATTTT. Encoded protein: CASSPGQGGYSNQPQHF.

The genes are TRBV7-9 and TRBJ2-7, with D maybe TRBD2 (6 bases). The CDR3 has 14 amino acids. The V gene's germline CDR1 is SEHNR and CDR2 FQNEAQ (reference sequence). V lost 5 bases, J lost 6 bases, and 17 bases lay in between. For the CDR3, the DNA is TGTGCCAGCAGCCACACAGCTGGAGGGGTCGAGCAGTACTTC. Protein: CASSHTAGGVEQYF.